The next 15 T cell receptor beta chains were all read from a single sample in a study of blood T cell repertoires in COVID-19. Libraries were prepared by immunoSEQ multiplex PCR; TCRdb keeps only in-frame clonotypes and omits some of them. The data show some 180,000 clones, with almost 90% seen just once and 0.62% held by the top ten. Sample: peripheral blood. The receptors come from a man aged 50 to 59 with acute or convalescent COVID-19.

The CDR3 DNA reads as TGTGCCAGCTCACCCGGACAGGGTCGATCACCCCTCCACTTT. This sequence encodes CASSPGQGRSPLHF. The V call is TRBV18, the J call TRBJ1-6; 8 bases map to TRBD1. This CDR3 has 14 residues. The J segment lost 10 bases and the V segment lost 3 bases, leaving 5 bases of the junction unmatched. From germline, CDR1 is KGHSH and CDR2 LQKENI.

CDR3 sequence (DNA): TGCGCCAGCAGCTCGGGCCGGGGACTAGCGGGAACAGTAAACACCGGGGAGCTGTTTTTT. As protein: CASSSGRGLAGTVNTGELFF. The chain has TRBV5-1 and TRBJ2-2, with 13 bases lining up with TRBD2. The CDR3 runs 20 residues. Germline trimming cut 3 bases from V and 2 bases from J; bases unmatched to any gene: 13. Germline V gene sequence: CDR1 SGHRS, CDR2 YFSETQ.

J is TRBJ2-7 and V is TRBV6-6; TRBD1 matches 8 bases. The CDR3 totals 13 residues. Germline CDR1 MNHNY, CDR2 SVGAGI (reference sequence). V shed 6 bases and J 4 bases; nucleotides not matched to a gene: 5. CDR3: CASSLGQGYEQYF. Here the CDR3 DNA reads TGTGCCAGCAGCCTCGGACAGGGATACGAGCAGTACTTC.

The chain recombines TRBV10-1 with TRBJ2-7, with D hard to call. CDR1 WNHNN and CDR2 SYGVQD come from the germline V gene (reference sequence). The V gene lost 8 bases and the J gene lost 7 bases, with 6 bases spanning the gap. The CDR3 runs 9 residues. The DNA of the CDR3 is TGCGCCAGCCCCGGGGAGCAGTACGTC. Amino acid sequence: CASPGEQYV.

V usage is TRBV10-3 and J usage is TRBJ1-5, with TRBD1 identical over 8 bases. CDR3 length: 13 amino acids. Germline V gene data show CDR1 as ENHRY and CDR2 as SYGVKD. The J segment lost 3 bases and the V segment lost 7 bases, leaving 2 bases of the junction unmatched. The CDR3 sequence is CAIKQGVNQPQHF. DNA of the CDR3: TGTGCCATCAAACAGGGGGTCAATCAGCCCCAGCATTTT.

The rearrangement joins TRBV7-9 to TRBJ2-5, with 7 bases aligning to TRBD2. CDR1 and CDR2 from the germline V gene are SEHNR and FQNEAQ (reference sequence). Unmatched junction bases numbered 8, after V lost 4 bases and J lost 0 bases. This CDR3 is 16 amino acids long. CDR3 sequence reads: CASSSMTSRYQETQYF. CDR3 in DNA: TGTGCCAGCAGCTCAATGACTAGCCGGTACCAAGAGACCCAGTACTTC.

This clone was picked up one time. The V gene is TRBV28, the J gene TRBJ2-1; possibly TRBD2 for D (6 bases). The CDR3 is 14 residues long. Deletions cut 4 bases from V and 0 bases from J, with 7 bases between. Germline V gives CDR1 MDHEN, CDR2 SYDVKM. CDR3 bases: TGTGCCAGCAGTTACGGGAGCTCCTACAATGAGCAGTTCTTC. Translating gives CASSYGSSYNEQFF.

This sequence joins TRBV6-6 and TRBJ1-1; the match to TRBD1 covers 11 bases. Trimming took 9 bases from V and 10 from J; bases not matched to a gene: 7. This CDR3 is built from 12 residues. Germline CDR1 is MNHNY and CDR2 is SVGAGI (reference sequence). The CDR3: CASGQGAPGAFF. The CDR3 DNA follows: TGTGCCAGTGGACAGGGGGCGCCCGGAGCTTTCTTT.

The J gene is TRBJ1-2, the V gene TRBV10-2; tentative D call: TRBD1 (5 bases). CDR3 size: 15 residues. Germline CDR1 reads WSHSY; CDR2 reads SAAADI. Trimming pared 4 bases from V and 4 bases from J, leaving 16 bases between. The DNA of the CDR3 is TGCGCCAGCAGTGTGGAAATCAGGGATCTCTATGGCTACACCTTC. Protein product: CASSVEIRDLYGYTF.

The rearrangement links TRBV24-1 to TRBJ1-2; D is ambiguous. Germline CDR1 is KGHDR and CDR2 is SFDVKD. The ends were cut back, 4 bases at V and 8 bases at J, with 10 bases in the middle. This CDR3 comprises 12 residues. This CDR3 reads CATSEAAYGYTF. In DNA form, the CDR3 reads TGTGCCACCAGTGAAGCGGCCTACGGCTACACCTTC.

CDR3 protein: CSASDRDNGYTF. The CDR3 DNA reads TGCAGCGCCTCCGACAGGGACAATGGCTACACCTTC. The chain couples TRBV29-1 to TRBJ1-2, with 7 bases aligning to TRBD1. CDR3 length equals 12 residues. J gave up 6 bases and V 7 bases, and 8 bases lay outside the gene matches. Per the germline V gene, CDR1 is SQVTM and CDR2 is ANQGSEA.

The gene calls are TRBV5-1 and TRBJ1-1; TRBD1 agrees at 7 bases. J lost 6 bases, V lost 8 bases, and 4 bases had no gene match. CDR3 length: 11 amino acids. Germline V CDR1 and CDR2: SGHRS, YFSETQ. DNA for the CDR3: TGCGCCAGTCACACAGGGGCTGAAGCTTTCTTT. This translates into CASHTGAEAFF.

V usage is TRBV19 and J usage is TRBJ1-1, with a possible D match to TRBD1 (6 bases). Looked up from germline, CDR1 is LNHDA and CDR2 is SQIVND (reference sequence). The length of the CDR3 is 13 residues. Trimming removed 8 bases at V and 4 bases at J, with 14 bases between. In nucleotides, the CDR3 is TGTGCCAGTTGGGGGGGCCGGGGCACTGAAGCTTTCTTT. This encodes CASWGGRGTEAFF.

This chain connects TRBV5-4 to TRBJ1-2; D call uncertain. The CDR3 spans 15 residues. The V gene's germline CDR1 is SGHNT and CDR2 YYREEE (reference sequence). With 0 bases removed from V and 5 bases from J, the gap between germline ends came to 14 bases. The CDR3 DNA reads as TGTGCCAGCAGCTTGGGTGGTGGCAGTTCTTATGGCTACACCTTC. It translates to CASSLGGGSSYGYTF.

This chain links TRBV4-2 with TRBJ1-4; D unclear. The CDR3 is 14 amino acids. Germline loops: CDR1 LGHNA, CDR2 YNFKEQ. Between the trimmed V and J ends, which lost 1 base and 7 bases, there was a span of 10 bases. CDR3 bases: TGTGCCAGCAGCCAAGGACAACGAAGTGAAAAACTGTTTTTT. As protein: CASSQGQRSEKLFF.